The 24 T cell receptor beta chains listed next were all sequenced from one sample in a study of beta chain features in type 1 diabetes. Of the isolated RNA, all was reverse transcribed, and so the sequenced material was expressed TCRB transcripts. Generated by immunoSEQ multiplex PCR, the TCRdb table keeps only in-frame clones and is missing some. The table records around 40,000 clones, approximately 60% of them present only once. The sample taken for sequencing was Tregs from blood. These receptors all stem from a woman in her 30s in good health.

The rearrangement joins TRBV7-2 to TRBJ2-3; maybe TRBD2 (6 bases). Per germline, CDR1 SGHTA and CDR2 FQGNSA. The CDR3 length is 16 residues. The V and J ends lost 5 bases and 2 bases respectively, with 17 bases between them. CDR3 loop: CASSTRTGRDTDTQYF. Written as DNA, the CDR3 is TGTGCCAGCAGCACCCGGACTGGGCGGGACACAGATACGCAGTATTTT.

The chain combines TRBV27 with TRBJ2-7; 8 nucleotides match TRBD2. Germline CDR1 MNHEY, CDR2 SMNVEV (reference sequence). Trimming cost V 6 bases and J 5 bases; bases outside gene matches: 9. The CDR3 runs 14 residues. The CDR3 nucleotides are TGTGCCAGCAGCGCCCGGGGGGGACTCCACGAGCAGTACTTC. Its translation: CASSARGGLHEQYF.

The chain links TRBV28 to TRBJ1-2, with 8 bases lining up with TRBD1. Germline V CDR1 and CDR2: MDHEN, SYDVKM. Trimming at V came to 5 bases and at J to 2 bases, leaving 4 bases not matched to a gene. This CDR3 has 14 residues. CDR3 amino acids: CASSPGQANYGYTF. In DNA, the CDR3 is TGTGCCAGCAGTCCGGGACAGGCGAACTATGGCTACACCTTC.

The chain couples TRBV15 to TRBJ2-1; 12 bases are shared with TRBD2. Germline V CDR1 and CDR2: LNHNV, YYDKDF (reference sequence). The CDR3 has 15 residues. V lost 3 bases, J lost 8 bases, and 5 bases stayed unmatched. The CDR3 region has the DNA TGTGCCACCAGCAGGACTAGCGGGAGAGGTGATGAGCAGTTCTTC. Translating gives CATSRTSGRGDEQFF.

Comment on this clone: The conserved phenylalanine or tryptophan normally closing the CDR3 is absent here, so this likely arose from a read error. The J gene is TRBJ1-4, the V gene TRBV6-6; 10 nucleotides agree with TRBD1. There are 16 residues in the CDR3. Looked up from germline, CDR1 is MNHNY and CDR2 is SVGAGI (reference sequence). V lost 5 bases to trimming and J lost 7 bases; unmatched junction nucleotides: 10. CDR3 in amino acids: CASSQRGQGRAEKLFL. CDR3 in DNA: TGTGCCAGCAGTCAACGGGGACAGGGGAGAGCTGAAAAACTGTTTCTT.

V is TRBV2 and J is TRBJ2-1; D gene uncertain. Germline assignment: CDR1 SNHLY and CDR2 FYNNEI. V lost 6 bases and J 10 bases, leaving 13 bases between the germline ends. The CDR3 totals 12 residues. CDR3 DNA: TGTGCCAGCAGGGTACCGGTTAGAGAGCAGTTCTTC. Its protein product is CASRVPVREQFF.

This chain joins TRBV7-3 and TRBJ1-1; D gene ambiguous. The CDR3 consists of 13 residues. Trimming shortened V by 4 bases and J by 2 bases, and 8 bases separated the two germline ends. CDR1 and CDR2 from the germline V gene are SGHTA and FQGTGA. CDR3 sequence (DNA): TGTGCCAGCAGCTCGACAACTAACACTGAAGCTTTCTTT. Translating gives CASSSTTNTEAFF.

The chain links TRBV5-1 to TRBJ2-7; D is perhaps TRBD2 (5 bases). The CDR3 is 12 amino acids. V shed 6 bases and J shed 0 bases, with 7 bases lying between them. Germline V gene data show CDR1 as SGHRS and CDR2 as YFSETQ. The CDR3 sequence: CASNSDSYEQYF. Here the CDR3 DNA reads TGCGCCAGCAATAGCGACTCCTACGAGCAGTACTTC.

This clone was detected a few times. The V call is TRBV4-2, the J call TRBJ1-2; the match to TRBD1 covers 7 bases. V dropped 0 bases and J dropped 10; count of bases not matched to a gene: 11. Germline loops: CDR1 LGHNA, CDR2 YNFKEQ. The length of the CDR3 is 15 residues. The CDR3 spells CASSQEARQGGTYTF. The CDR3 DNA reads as TGTGCCAGCAGCCAAGAGGCGCGACAGGGTGGGACCTACACCTTC.

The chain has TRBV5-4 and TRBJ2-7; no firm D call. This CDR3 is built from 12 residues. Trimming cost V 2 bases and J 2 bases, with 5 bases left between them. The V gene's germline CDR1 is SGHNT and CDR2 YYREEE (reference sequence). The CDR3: CASSFDTYEQYF. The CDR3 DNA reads TGTGCCAGCAGCTTCGACACCTACGAGCAGTACTTC.

The CDR3 sequence: CAISESIGQGARHYGYTF. As DNA, the CDR3 is TGTGCCATCAGTGAGTCGATAGGACAGGGGGCGCGGCACTATGGCTACACCTTC. The chain links TRBV10-3 to TRBJ1-2, with TRBD1 matching over 11 bases. The junction had 9 bases not matched to a gene; V was cut back by 0 bases and J by 3 bases. Germline V gene lookup returns CDR1 ENHRY and CDR2 SYGVKD. The CDR3 loop spans 18 amino acids.

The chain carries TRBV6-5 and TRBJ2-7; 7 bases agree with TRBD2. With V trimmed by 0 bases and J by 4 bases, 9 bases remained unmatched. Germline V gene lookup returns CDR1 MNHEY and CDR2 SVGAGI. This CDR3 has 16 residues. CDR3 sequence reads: CASSYSPGGGGYEQYF. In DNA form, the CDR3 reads TGTGCCAGCAGTTACTCGCCGGGTGGGGGGGGTTACGAGCAGTACTTC.

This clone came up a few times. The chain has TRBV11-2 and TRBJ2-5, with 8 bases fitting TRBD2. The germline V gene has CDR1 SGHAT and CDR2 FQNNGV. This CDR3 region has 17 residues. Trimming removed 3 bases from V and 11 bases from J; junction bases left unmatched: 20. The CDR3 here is CASSFLGVGVAGTGQYF. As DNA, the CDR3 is TGTGCCAGCAGCTTTCTAGGGGTCGGTGTAGCGGGGACCGGGCAGTACTTC.

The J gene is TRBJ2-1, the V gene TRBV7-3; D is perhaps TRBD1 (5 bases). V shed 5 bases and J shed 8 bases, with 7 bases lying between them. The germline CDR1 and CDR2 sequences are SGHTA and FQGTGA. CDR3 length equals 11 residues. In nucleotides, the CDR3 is TGTGCCAGCAGCAGGGGTTATGAGCAGTTCTTC. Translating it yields CASSRGYEQFF.

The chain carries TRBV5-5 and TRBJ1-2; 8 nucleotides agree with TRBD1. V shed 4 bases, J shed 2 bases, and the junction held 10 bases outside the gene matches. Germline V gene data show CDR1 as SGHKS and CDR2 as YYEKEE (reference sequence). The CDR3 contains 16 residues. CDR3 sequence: CASSRLTTGGNYGYTF. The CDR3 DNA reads TGTGCCAGCAGCCGTTTAACCACAGGGGGAAACTATGGCTACACCTTC.

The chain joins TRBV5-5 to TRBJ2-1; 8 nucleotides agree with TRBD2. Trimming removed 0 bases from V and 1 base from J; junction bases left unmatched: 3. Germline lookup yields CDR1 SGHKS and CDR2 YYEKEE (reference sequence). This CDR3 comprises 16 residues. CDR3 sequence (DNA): TGTGCCAGCAGCTTGGGGGCGGGAGGATCCTACAATGAGCAGTTCTTC. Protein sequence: CASSLGAGGSYNEQFF.

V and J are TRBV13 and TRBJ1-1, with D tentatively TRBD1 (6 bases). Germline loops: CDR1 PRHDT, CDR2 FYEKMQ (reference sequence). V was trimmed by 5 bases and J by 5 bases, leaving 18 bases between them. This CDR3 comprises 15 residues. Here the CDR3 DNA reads TGTGCCAGCAGCCTACGAGGGGGGCGGGGGACTGAAGCTTTCTTT. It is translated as CASSLRGGRGTEAFF.

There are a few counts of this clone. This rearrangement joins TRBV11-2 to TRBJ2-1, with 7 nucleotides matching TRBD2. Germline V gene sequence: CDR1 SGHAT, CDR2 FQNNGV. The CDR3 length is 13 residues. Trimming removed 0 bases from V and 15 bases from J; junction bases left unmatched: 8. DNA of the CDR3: TGTGCCAGCAGCTTAGAGGGGACGGGGAGGGGGTTCTTC. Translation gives CASSLEGTGRGFF. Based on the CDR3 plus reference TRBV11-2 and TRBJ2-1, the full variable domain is EAGVAQSPRYKIIEKRQSVAFWCNPISGHATLYWYQQILGQGPKLLIQFQNNGVVDDSQLPKDRFSAERLKGVDSTLKIQPAKLEDSAVYLCASSLEGTGRGFFGPGTRLTVL.

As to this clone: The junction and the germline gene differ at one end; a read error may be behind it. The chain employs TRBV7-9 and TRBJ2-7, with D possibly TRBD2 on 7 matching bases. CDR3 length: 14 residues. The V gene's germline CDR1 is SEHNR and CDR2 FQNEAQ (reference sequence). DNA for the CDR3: TGTGCCAGCAGCTTAATGTCAGGGGAGGGGGAAAGGGATTTC. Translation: CASSLMSGEGERDF. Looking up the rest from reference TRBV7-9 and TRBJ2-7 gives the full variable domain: DTGVSQNPRHKITKRGQNVTFRCDPISEHNRLYWYRQTLGQGPEFLTYFQNEAQLEKSRLLSDRFSAERPKGSFSTLEIQRTEQGDSAMYLCASSLMSGEGERDFGPGTRLTVT.

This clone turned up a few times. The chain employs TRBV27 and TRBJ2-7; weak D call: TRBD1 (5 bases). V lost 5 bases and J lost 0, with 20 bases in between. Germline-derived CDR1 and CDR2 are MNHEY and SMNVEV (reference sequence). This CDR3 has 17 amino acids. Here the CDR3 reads CASSLKGPRVSSYEQYF. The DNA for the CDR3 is TGTGCCAGCAGTCTAAAGGGGCCCAGGGTTAGCTCCTACGAGCAGTACTTC.

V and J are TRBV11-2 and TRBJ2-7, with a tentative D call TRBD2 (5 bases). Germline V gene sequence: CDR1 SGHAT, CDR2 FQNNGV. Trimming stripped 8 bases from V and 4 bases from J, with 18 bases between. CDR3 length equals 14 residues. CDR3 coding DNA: TGTGCCAGCGGAGGCTTGAGGAGAGCTTACGAGCAGTACTTC. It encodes CASGGLRRAYEQYF.

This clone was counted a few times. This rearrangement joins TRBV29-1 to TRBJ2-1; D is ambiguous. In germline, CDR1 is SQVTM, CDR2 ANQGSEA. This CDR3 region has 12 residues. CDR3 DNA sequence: TGCGGTTCGGTTAACTCCTACAATGAGCAGTTCTTC. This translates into CGSVNSYNEQFF.

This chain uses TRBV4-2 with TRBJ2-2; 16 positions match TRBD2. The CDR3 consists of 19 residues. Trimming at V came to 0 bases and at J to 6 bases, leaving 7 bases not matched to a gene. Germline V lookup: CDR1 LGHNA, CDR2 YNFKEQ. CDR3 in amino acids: CASSQDWGLAGGPPGELFF. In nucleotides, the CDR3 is TGTGCCAGCAGCCAAGATTGGGGACTAGCGGGAGGGCCCCCCGGGGAGCTGTTTTTT.

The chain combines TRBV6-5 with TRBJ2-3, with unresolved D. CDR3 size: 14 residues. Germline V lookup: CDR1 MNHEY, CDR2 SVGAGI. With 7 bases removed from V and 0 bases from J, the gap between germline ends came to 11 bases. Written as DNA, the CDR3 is TGTGCCAGCAAACCGCGGAAGAGCACAGATACGCAGTATTTT. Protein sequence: CASKPRKSTDTQYF.